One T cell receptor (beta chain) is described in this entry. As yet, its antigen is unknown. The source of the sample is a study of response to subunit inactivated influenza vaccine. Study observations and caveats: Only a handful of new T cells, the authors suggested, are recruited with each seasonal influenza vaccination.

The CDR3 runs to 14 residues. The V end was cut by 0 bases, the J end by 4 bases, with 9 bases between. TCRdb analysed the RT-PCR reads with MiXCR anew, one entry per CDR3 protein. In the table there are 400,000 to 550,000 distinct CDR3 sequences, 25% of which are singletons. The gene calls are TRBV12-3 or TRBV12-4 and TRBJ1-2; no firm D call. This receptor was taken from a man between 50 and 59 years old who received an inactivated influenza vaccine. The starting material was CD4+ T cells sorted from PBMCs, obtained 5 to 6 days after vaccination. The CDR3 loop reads CASSLATRGYGYTF. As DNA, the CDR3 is TGTGCCAGCAGTTTAGCTACTAGAGGCTATGGCTACACCTTC.